The rows below give T cell receptor beta chains drawn from one sample of a study of blood T cell repertoires in COVID-19. TCRdb's table, derived via immunoSEQ multiplex PCR, lists solely in-frame clones and lacks some. The sample has approximately 230,000 clones, 80% to 90% seen once. Sequenced sample: PBMCs or T cells enriched from blood (not recorded which). The receptors were sampled from a middle-aged man who had recovered from COVID-19. The conserved cysteine and the conserved F or W are not part of the CDR3 here.

v_gene: TRBV5-1; j_gene: TRBJ1-1; CDR3aa: ASSLDRRNTEAF
v_gene: TRBV12-3/TRBV12-4; j_gene: TRBJ1-1; CDR3aa: ASSRQGDTEAF
v_gene: TRBV27; j_gene: TRBJ1-5; CDR3aa: ASSLDRWEAQH
v_gene: TRBV7-7; j_gene: TRBJ2-5; CDR3aa: ASSLYGETQY
v_gene: TRBV6-5; j_gene: TRBJ2-1; CDR3aa: ASRIELRSYNEQF
v_gene: TRBV2; j_gene: TRBJ2-7; CDR3aa: ASSERGEGYEQY
v_gene: TRBV20-1; j_gene: TRBJ1-1; CDR3aa: SASDSLSTEAF
v_gene: TRBV28; j_gene: TRBJ2-7; CDR3aa: ASSLIGGAGSSYEQY
v_gene: TRBV2; j_gene: TRBJ1-1; CDR3aa: ASSAPRDRGNTEAF
v_gene: TRBV6-5; j_gene: TRBJ1-6; CDR3aa: ASSRTGGDNSPLH
v_gene: TRBV5-1; j_gene: TRBJ2-5; CDR3aa: ASSLTGTGDETQY
v_gene: TRBV19; j_gene: TRBJ2-7; CDR3aa: ASSIMEGEQY
v_gene: TRBV2; j_gene: TRBJ2-2; CDR3aa: ASSVSRNTGELF
v_gene: TRBV6-4; j_gene: TRBJ1-1; CDR3aa: ASSDLAGSRSEAF
v_gene: TRBV11-2; j_gene: TRBJ2-1; CDR3aa: ASSLAPGQGYNEQF
v_gene: TRBV7-2; j_gene: TRBJ2-1; CDR3aa: ASSSRRTGELFLNNEQF
v_gene: TRBV5-1; j_gene: TRBJ1-4; CDR3aa: ASSLSTGLGEKLF
v_gene: TRBV5-1; j_gene: TRBJ2-5; CDR3aa: ASSPPDRGPQY
v_gene: TRBV30; j_gene: TRBJ2-7; CDR3aa: AWSVSVAGEQY
v_gene: TRBV5-6; j_gene: TRBJ2-3; CDR3aa: ASSTPGQTDTQY
v_gene: TRBV11-2; j_gene: TRBJ2-2; CDR3aa: ASSSPYVTGELF
v_gene: TRBV19; j_gene: TRBJ2-1; CDR3aa: ASRKGVQLDEQF
v_gene: TRBV28; j_gene: TRBJ1-2; CDR3aa: ASSPGTAFFY
v_gene: TRBV5-1; j_gene: TRBJ1-2; CDR3aa: ASSLGQGASYT
v_gene: TRBV28; j_gene: TRBJ2-1; CDR3aa: ASSLLPSGRDEQF
v_gene: TRBV9; j_gene: TRBJ1-2; CDR3aa: ASSPTGTGRRYGYT